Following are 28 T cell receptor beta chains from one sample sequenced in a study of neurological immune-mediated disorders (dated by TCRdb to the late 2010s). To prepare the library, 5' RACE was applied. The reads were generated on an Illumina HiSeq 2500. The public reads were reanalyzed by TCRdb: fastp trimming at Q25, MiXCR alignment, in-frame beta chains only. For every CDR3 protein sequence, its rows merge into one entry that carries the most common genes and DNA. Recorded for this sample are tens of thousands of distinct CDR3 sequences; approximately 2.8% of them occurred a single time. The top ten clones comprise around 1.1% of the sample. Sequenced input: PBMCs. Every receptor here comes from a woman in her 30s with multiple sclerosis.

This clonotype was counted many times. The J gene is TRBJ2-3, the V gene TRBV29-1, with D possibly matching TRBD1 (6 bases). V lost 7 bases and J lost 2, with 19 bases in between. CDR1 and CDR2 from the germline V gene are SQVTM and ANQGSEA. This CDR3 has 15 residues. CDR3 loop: CSAQQGVQITDTQYF. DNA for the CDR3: TGCAGCGCTCAACAGGGAGTCCAGATCACAGATACGCAGTATTTT.

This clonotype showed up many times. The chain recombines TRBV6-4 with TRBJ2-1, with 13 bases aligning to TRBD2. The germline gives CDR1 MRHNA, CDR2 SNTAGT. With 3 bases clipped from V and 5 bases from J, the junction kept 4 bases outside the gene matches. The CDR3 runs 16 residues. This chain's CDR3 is CASSETGTSGNNEQFF. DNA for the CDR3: TGTGCCAGCAGTGAAACCGGGACTAGCGGGAACAATGAGCAGTTCTTC.

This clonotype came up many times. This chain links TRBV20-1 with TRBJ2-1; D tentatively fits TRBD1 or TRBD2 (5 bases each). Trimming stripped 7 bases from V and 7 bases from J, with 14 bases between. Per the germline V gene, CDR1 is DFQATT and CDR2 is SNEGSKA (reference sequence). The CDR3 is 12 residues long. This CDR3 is CSVAGSLNEQFF. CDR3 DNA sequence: TGCAGTGTTGCAGGGAGTCTGAATGAGCAGTTCTTC.

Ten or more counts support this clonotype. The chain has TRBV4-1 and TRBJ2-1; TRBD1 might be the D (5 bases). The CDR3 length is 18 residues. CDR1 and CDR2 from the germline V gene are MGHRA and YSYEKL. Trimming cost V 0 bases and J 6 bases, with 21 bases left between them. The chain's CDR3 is CASSQDGVGAPKGNEQFF. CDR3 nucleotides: TGCGCCAGCAGCCAAGATGGGGTTGGGGCGCCGAAGGGCAATGAGCAGTTCTTC.

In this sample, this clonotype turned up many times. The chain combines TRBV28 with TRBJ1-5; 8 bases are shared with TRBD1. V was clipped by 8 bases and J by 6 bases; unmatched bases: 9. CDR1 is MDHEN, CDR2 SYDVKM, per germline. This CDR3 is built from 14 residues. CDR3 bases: TGTGCCAGCCACGACAGGGGTATCGGTCAGCCCCAGCATTTT. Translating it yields CASHDRGIGQPQHF.

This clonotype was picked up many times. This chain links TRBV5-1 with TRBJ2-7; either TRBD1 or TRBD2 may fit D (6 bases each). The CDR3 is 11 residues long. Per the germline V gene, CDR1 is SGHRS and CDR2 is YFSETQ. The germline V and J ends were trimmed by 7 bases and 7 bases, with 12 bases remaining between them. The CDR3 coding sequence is TGCGCCAGCCGAAAGGGGGGAGAGCAGTACTTC. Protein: CASRKGGEQYF.

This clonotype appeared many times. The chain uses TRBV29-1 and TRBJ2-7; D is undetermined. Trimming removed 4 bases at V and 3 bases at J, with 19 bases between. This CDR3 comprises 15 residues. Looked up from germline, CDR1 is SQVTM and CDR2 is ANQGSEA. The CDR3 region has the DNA TGCAGCGTTGCTGGGGAACATCCCTACTACTACGAGCAGTACTTC. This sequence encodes CSVAGEHPYYYEQYF.

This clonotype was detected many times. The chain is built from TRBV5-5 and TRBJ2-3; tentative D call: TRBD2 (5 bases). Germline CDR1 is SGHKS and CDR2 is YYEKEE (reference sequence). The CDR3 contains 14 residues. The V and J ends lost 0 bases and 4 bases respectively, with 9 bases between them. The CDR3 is CASSLGLAADTQYF. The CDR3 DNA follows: TGTGCCAGCAGCTTGGGGCTAGCAGCAGATACGCAGTATTTT.

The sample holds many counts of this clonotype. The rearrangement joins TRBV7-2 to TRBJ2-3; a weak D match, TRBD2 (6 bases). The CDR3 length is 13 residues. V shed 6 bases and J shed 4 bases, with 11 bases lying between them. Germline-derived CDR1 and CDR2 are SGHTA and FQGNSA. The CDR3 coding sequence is TGTGCCAGCAGACGGGAGTACGCAGATACGCAGTATTTT. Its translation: CASRREYADTQYF.

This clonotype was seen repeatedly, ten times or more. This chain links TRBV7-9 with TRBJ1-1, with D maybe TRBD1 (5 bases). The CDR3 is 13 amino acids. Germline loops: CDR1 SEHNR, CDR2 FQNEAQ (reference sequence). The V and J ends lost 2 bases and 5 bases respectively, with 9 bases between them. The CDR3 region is CASSLPEGTEAFF. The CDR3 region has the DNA TGTGCCAGCAGCTTACCCGAGGGGACTGAAGCTTTCTTT.

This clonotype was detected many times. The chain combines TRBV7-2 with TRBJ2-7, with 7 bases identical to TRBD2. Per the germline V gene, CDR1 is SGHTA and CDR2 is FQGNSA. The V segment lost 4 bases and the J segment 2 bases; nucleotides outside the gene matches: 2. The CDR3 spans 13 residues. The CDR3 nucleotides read TGTGCCAGCAGCTGGGCGGGAGCCTACGAGCAGTACTTC. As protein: CASSWAGAYEQYF.

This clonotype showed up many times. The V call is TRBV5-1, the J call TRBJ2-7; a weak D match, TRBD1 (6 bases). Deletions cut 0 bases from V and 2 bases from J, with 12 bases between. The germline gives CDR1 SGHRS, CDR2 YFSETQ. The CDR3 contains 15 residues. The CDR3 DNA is TGCGCCAGCAGCTTGGGGTCAGGGGCCCCCTACGAGCAGTACTTC. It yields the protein CASSLGSGAPYEQYF.

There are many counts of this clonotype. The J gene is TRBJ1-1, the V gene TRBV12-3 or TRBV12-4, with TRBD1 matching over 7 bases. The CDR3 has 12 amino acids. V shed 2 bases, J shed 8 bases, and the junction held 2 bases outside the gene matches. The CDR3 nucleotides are TGTGCCAGCAGTTTATTGGACAGGGAAGCTTTCTTT. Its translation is CASSLLDREAFF.

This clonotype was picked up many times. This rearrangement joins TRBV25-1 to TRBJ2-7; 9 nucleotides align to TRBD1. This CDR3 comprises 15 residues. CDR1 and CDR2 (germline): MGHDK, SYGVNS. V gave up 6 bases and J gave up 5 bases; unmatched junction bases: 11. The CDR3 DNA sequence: TGTGCCAGCAGCGACTCCCGACAGGGGGAGAACGAGCAGTACTTC. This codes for CASSDSRQGENEQYF.

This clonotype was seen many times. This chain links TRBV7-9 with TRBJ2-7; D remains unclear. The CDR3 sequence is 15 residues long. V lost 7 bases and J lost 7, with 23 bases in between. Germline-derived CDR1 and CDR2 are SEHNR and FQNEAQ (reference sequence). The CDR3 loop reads CASTSDINPTEEQYF. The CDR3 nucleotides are TGTGCCAGCACTTCAGACATCAATCCTACGGAGGAGCAGTACTTC.

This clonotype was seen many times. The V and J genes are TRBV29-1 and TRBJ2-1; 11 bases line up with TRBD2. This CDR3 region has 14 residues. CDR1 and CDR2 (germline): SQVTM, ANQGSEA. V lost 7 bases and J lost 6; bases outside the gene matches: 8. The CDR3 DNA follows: TGCAGCGCCACGGGACTAGCGGACCTCAATGAGCAGTTCTTC. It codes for CSATGLADLNEQFF.

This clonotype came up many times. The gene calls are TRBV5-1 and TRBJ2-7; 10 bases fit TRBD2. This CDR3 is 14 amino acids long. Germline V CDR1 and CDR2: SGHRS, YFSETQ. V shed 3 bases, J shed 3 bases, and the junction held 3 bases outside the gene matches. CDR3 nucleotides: TGCGCCAGCAGCTCCCTAGCGGGAGACTACGAGCAGTACTTC. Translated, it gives CASSSLAGDYEQYF.

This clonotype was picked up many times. CDR3 region: CASRLGTSGANTGELFF. The CDR3 coding sequence is TGCGCCAGCCGACTCGGGACTAGCGGCGCGAACACCGGGGAGCTGTTTTTT. The J gene is TRBJ2-2, the V gene TRBV5-1; 11 nucleotides align to TRBD2. The CDR3 runs 17 residues. V gave up 7 bases and J gave up 0 bases; unmatched junction bases: 8. Germline CDR1 SGHRS, CDR2 YFSETQ. The full variable domain, in which reference TRBV5-1 and TRBJ2-2 provide the parts outside the CDR3, is KAGVTQTPRYLIKTRGQQVTLSCSPISGHRSVSWYQQTPGQGLQFLFEYFSETQRNKGNFPGRFSGRQFSNSRSEMNVSTLELGDSALYLCASRLGTSGANTGELFFGEGSRLTVL.

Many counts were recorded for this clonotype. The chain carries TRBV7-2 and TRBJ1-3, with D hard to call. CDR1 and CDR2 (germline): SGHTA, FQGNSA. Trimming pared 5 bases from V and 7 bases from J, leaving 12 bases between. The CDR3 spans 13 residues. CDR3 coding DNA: TGTGCCAGCAGCCGCCCGGAAGCCAACACCATATATTTT. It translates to CASSRPEANTIYF. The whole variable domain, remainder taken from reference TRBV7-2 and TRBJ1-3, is GAGVSQSPSNKVTEKGKDVELRCDPISGHTALYWYRQSLGQGLEFLIYFQGNSAPDKSGLPSDRFSAERTGGSVSTLTIQRTQQEDSAVYLCASSRPEANTIYFGEGSWLTVV.

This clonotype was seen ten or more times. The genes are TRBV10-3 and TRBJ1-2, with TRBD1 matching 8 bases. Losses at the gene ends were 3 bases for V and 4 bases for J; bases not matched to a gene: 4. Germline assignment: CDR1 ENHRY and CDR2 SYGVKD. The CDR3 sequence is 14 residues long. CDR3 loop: CAISEQGDAYGYTF. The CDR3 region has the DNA TGTGCCATCAGTGAACAGGGGGATGCCTATGGCTACACCTTC.

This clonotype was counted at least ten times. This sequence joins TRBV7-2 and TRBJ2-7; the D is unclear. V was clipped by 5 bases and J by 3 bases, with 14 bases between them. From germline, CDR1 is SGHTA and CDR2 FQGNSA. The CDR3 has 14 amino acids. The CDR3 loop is CASSTTQQLYEQYF. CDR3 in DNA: TGTGCCAGCAGCACGACGCAACAGCTCTACGAGCAGTACTTC. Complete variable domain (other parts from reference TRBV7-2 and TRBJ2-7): GAGVSQSPSNKVTEKGKDVELRCDPISGHTALYWYRQSLGQGLEFLIYFQGNSAPDKSGLPSDRFSAERTGGSVSTLTIQRTQQEDSAVYLCASSTTQQLYEQYFGPGTRLTVT.

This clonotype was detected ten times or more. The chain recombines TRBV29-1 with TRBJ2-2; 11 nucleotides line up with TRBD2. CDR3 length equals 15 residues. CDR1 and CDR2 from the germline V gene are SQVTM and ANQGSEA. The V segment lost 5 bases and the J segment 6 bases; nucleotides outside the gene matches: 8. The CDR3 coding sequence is TGCAGCGTTTCCACCCGACTAGCGGGGCCCGGGGAGCTGTTTTTT. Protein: CSVSTRLAGPGELFF.

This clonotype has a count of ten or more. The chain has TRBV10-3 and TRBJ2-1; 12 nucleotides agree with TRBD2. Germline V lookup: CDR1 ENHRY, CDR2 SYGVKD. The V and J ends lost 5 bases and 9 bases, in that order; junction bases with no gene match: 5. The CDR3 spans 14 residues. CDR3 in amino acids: CAISTSGRISEQFF. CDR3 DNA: TGTGCCATCAGTACTAGCGGGAGGATCAGTGAGCAGTTCTTC.

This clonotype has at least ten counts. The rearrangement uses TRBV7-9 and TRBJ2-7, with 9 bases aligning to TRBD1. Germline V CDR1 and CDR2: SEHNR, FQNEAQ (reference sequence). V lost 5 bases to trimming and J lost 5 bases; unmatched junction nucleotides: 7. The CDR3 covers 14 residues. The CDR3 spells CASSTGTGFHEQYF. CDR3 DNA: TGTGCCAGCAGCACCGGGACAGGGTTCCACGAGCAGTACTTC.

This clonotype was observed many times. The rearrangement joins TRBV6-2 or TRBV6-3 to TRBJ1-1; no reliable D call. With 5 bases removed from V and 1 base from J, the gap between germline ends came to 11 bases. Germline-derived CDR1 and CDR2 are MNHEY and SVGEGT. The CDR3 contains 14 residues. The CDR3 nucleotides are TGTGCCAGCAGTACCAGAGGAAGGAACACTGAAGCTTTCTTT. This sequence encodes CASSTRGRNTEAFF.

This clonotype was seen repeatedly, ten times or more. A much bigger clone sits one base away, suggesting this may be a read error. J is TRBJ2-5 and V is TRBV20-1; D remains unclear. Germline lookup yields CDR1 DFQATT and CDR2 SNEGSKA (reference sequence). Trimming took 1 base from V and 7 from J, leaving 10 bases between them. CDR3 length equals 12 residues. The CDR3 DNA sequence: TGCAGTGCTAGAGGGACCCCAGGGACCCAGTACTTC. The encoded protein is CSARGTPGTQYF.

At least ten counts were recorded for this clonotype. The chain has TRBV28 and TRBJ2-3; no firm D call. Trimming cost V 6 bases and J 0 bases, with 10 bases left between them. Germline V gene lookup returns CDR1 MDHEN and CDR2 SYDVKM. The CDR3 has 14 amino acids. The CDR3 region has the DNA TGTGCCAGCAGGGGGTTTTCTAGCACAGATACGCAGTATTTT. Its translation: CASRGFSSTDTQYF.

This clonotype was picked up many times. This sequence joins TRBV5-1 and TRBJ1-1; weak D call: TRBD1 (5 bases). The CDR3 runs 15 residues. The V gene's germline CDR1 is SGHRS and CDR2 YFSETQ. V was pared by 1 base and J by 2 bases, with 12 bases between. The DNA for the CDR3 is TGCGCCAGCAGCTTGATCGGGGGAGATAACACTGAAGCTTTCTTT. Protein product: CASSLIGGDNTEAFF.